The sequence of this T cell receptor beta chain was determined in a study of early stage breast cancer tumors. V shed 1 base and J shed 0 bases, with 7 bases lying between them. The CDR3 extends over 14 amino acids. Per germline, CDR1 SGDLS and CDR2 YYNGEE. Profiled with immunoSEQ multiplex PCR; TCRdb holds only in-frame clones, not every one. Here the sample spans 30,000 to 40,000 clones, 70% to 80% being singletons. The chain links TRBV9 to TRBJ2-5; D unclear. Sequencing was performed on blood. The receptor was derived from a person between 60 and 70 years old with breast cancer. In DNA, the CDR3 is TGTGCCAGCAGCGTAAAGGAGAACCAAGAGACCCAGTACTTC. Translating gives CASSVKENQETQYF.